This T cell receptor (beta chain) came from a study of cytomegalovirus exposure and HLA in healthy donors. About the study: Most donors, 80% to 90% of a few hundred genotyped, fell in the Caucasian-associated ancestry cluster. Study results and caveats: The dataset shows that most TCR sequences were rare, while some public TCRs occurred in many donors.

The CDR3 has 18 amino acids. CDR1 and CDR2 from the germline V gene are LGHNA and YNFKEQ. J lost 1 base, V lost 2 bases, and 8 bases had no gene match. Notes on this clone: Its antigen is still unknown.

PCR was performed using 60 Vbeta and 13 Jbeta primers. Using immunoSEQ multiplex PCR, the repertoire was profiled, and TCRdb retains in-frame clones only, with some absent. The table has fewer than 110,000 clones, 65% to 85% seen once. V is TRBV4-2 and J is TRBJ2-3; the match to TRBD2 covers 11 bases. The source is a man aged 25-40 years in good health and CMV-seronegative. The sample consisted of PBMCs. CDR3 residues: CASSQPIQTSGGTDTQYF. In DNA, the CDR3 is TGTGCCAGCAGCCAACCAATCCAGACTAGCGGGGGCACAGATACGCAGTATTTT.